This T cell receptor beta chain was sequenced during a study of blood T cell repertoires in COVID-19. Sequencing was performed with immunoSEQ multiplex PCR; in TCRdb, only in-frame clones are kept and a portion is missing. The sample lists around 140,000 clones; roughly 80% were seen once. The V end was cut by 1 base, the J end by 8 bases, with 5 bases between. The CDR3 sequence is 12 residues long. Germline lookup yields CDR1 SGHAT and CDR2 FQNNGV. J is TRBJ2-2 and V is TRBV11-2, with D uncertain. The clonotype comes from a man between 70 and 80 years old who had recovered from COVID-19. The sample comprised peripheral blood. The CDR3 spells CASSLAPGELFF. The CDR3 coding sequence is TGTGCCAGCAGCTTAGCCCCGGGGGAGCTGTTTTTT.